The rows below give T cell receptor beta chains drawn from one sample of a study of blood T cell repertoires in COVID-19. The protocol was immunoSEQ multiplex PCR, while the TCRdb copy is restricted to in-frame clones and leaves out a portion. The table includes more than 300,000 clones, about 91% detected once. Sequencing used peripheral blood. The receptor set was obtained from a woman in her twenties or thirties with COVID-19, enrolled during active disease. Each CDR3 is given with its conserved first and last residue. The order of the fields is clone size, D gene, J gene, V gene, CDR3 length, CDR3 protein, CDR3 DNA. The D gene is left open where the match is weak. Clone size is given for some rows only: seen once, a few or many times, or a class if the clone is expanded.

clone_size: -
d_call: TRBD1
j_call: TRBJ2-2
v_call: TRBV4-2
cdr3_length: 20
cdr3_aa: CASSLKFVGVTGVDTGELFF
cdr3_nt: TGTGCCAGCAGCCTAAAATTCGTGGGAGTGACAGGGGTTGACACCGGGGAGCTGTTTTTT

clone_size: few
d_call: TRBD1
j_call: TRBJ1-1
v_call: TRBV24-1
cdr3_length: 15
cdr3_aa: CATSETGTANTEAFF
cdr3_nt: TGTGCCACCAGTGAAACCGGGACAGCTAACACTGAAGCTTTCTTT

clone_size: -
d_call: -
j_call: TRBJ1-1
v_call: TRBV3-1/TRBV3-2
cdr3_length: 12
cdr3_aa: CASSQFRREAFF
cdr3_nt: TGTGCCAGCAGCCAATTTCGCAGGGAAGCTTTCTTT

clone_size: few
d_call: -
j_call: TRBJ2-7
v_call: TRBV30
cdr3_length: 15
cdr3_aa: CAWSSGGASSYEQYF
cdr3_nt: TGTGCCTGGAGTTCAGGAGGGGCTAGCTCCTACGAGCAGTACTTC

clone_size: -
d_call: -
j_call: TRBJ1-2
v_call: TRBV5-1
cdr3_length: 13
cdr3_aa: CASSLDASYGYTF
cdr3_nt: TGCGCCAGCAGCTTGGACGCGAGCTATGGCTACACCTTC

clone_size: -
d_call: -
j_call: TRBJ1-2
v_call: TRBV7-8
cdr3_length: 16
cdr3_aa: CASSSTRTVFYYGYTF
cdr3_nt: TGTGCCAGCAGCTCTACGCGGACAGTCTTTTACTATGGCTACACCTTC

clone_size: -
d_call: -
j_call: TRBJ1-5
v_call: TRBV5-8
cdr3_length: 13
cdr3_aa: CASSLARGQPQHF
cdr3_nt: TGTGCCAGCAGCTTGGCGCGGGGACAGCCCCAGCATTTT

clone_size: -
d_call: -
j_call: TRBJ1-6
v_call: TRBV7-8
cdr3_length: 13
cdr3_aa: CASSSSYNSPLHF
cdr3_nt: TGTGCCAGCAGCTCTAGTTATAATTCACCCCTCCACTTT

clone_size: -
d_call: -
j_call: TRBJ1-5
v_call: TRBV24-1
cdr3_length: 15
cdr3_aa: CATSESAGSHQPQHF
cdr3_nt: TGTGCCACCAGTGAGTCTGCGGGGAGCCATCAGCCCCAGCATTTT

clone_size: -
d_call: -
j_call: TRBJ1-1
v_call: TRBV7-9
cdr3_length: 14
cdr3_aa: CASTLGGGRTEAFF
cdr3_nt: TGTGCCAGCACCCTTGGGGGGGGCCGCACTGAAGCTTTCTTT

clone_size: -
d_call: TRBD2
j_call: TRBJ2-3
v_call: TRBV4-2
cdr3_length: 16
cdr3_aa: CASSQDGGSGGDTQYF
cdr3_nt: TGTGCCAGCAGCCAAGACGGAGGTAGCGGGGGAGATACGCAGTATTTT

clone_size: -
d_call: -
j_call: TRBJ2-7
v_call: TRBV5-1
cdr3_length: 13
cdr3_aa: CASSFEGAGEQYF
cdr3_nt: TGCGCCAGCAGCTTTGAGGGGGCGGGGGAGCAGTACTTC

clone_size: -
d_call: TRBD1
j_call: TRBJ2-4
v_call: TRBV7-8
cdr3_length: 15
cdr3_aa: CASSSRQGPINIQYF
cdr3_nt: TGTGCCAGCAGCTCCAGACAGGGGCCTATAAACATTCAGTACTTC

clone_size: -
d_call: -
j_call: TRBJ2-1
v_call: TRBV7-9
cdr3_length: 12
cdr3_aa: CATRPPGDEQFF
cdr3_nt: TGTGCCACCCGGCCCCCAGGGGACGAGCAGTTCTTC

clone_size: -
d_call: -
j_call: TRBJ1-1
v_call: TRBV28
cdr3_length: 14
cdr3_aa: CASSLEGVSTEAFF
cdr3_nt: TGTGCCAGCAGTTTAGAGGGGGTGAGCACTGAAGCTTTCTTT

clone_size: -
d_call: -
j_call: TRBJ2-5
v_call: TRBV5-8
cdr3_length: 16
cdr3_aa: CASSLIDSSLEETQYF
cdr3_nt: TGTGCCAGCAGCTTGATAGACAGTAGCTTAGAAGAGACCCAGTACTTC

clone_size: -
d_call: -
j_call: TRBJ1-5
v_call: TRBV2
cdr3_length: 15
cdr3_aa: CASSGMRSANQPQHF
cdr3_nt: TGTGCCAGCAGTGGGATGCGGAGCGCCAATCAGCCCCAGCATTTT

clone_size: once
d_call: -
j_call: TRBJ2-6
v_call: TRBV28
cdr3_length: 15
cdr3_aa: CASSLVGAGANVLTF
cdr3_nt: TGTGCCAGCAGTTTAGTAGGGGCTGGGGCCAACGTCCTGACTTTC

clone_size: -
d_call: -
j_call: TRBJ1-2
v_call: TRBV6-6
cdr3_length: 14
cdr3_aa: CASSSTDGEYGYTF
cdr3_nt: TGTGCCAGCAGTTCAACCGACGGAGAGTATGGCTACACCTTC

clone_size: -
d_call: -
j_call: TRBJ1-2
v_call: TRBV6-2/TRBV6-3
cdr3_length: 17
cdr3_aa: CASSLRPDGTFNYGYTF
cdr3_nt: TGTGCCAGCAGCCTTCGGCCGGACGGGACTTTTAACTATGGCTACACCTTC

clone_size: -
d_call: -
j_call: TRBJ2-1
v_call: TRBV6-5
cdr3_length: 12
cdr3_aa: CASINFYNEQFF
cdr3_nt: TGTGCCAGCATTAACTTTTACAATGAGCAGTTCTTC

clone_size: -
d_call: TRBD1
j_call: TRBJ1-5
v_call: TRBV28
cdr3_length: 14
cdr3_aa: CASSSTGGNQPQHF
cdr3_nt: TGTGCCAGCAGTTCGACAGGGGGCAATCAGCCCCAGCATTTT

clone_size: -
d_call: -
j_call: TRBJ2-1
v_call: TRBV19
cdr3_length: 14
cdr3_aa: CASSIVEGGNEQFF
cdr3_nt: TGTGCCAGTAGTATAGTGGAGGGGGGGAATGAGCAGTTCTTC

clone_size: -
d_call: -
j_call: TRBJ2-5
v_call: TRBV18
cdr3_length: 14
cdr3_aa: CASSPQRAVETQYF
cdr3_nt: TGTGCCAGCTCACCCCAGAGGGCAGTAGAGACCCAGTACTTC

clone_size: -
d_call: TRBD1
j_call: TRBJ1-1
v_call: TRBV2
cdr3_length: 14
cdr3_aa: CASTARTGVTEAFF
cdr3_nt: TGTGCCAGCACTGCCCGGACAGGGGTCACTGAAGCTTTCTTT

clone_size: -
d_call: TRBD1
j_call: TRBJ1-3
v_call: TRBV6-6
cdr3_length: 17
cdr3_aa: CASSPQYTGAPGNTIYF
cdr3_nt: TGTGCCAGCAGTCCACAATATACAGGGGCCCCTGGAAACACCATATATTTT

clone_size: -
d_call: -
j_call: TRBJ1-6
v_call: TRBV5-4
cdr3_length: 15
cdr3_aa: CASTDGQAPNSPLHF
cdr3_nt: TGTGCCAGCACCGACGGCCAGGCTCCCAATTCACCCCTCCACTTT

clone_size: -
d_call: -
j_call: TRBJ1-1
v_call: TRBV6-1
cdr3_length: 13
cdr3_aa: CASSEMGRREAFF
cdr3_nt: TGTGCCAGCAGTGAAATGGGCAGGCGTGAAGCTTTCTTT

clone_size: -
d_call: -
j_call: TRBJ2-7
v_call: TRBV2
cdr3_length: 16
cdr3_aa: CASSDSLGVGSYEQYF
cdr3_nt: TGTGCCAGCAGTGACAGTCTAGGGGTAGGAAGCTACGAGCAGTACTTC

clone_size: -
d_call: -
j_call: TRBJ1-4
v_call: TRBV3-1/TRBV3-2
cdr3_length: 15
cdr3_aa: CASSQDIYGDEKLFF
cdr3_nt: TGTGCCAGCAGCCAAGATATCTACGGGGATGAAAAACTGTTTTTT

clone_size: -
d_call: TRBD1
j_call: TRBJ2-2
v_call: TRBV4-3
cdr3_length: 16
cdr3_aa: CASSPGTGVVTGELFF
cdr3_nt: TGCGCCAGCAGCCCAGGGACAGGGGTGGTCACCGGGGAGCTGTTTTTT

clone_size: -
d_call: -
j_call: TRBJ1-1
v_call: TRBV6-5
cdr3_length: 14
cdr3_aa: CASSLRGRHTEAFF
cdr3_nt: TGTGCCAGCAGTTTACGTGGCAGGCACACTGAAGCTTTCTTT

clone_size: -
d_call: -
j_call: TRBJ1-1
v_call: TRBV19
cdr3_length: 13
cdr3_aa: CASSENRDTEAFF
cdr3_nt: TGTGCCAGTAGTGAAAACAGGGATACTGAAGCTTTCTTT

clone_size: -
d_call: -
j_call: TRBJ2-3
v_call: TRBV7-2
cdr3_length: 15
cdr3_aa: CASSLDNSGTDTQYF
cdr3_nt: TGTGCCAGCAGCTTAGATAATAGCGGCACAGATACGCAGTATTTT

clone_size: -
d_call: -
j_call: TRBJ2-5
v_call: TRBV18
cdr3_length: 15
cdr3_aa: CASSPSVARGETQYF
cdr3_nt: TGTGCCAGCTCACCGTCGGTAGCCCGAGGGGAGACCCAGTACTTC

clone_size: -
d_call: TRBD1
j_call: TRBJ1-1
v_call: TRBV5-4
cdr3_length: 13
cdr3_aa: CASSFGQASEAFF
cdr3_nt: TGTGCCAGCAGCTTTGGACAGGCGAGTGAAGCTTTCTTT

clone_size: -
d_call: -
j_call: TRBJ1-1
v_call: TRBV19
cdr3_length: 17
cdr3_aa: CASSSFLLDRENTEAFF
cdr3_nt: TGTGCCAGTAGTTCGTTTTTATTGGACAGAGAGAACACTGAAGCTTTCTTT

clone_size: -
d_call: TRBD2
j_call: TRBJ2-1
v_call: TRBV24-1
cdr3_length: 13
cdr3_aa: CATGGGGGNEQFF
cdr3_nt: TGTGCCACCGGGGGCGGGGGGGGCAATGAGCAGTTCTTC

clone_size: once
d_call: -
j_call: TRBJ2-3
v_call: TRBV10-3
cdr3_length: 12
cdr3_aa: CAISQDSNTQYF
cdr3_nt: TGTGCCATCAGCCAGGACTCCAATACGCAGTATTTT

clone_size: -
d_call: TRBD2
j_call: TRBJ2-5
v_call: TRBV24-1
cdr3_length: 15
cdr3_aa: CATSDWGRGQETQYF
cdr3_nt: TGTGCCACCAGTGACTGGGGGAGGGGCCAAGAGACCCAGTACTTC

clone_size: -
d_call: TRBD1
j_call: TRBJ1-1
v_call: TRBV4-1
cdr3_length: 16
cdr3_aa: CASSQDGRQGFTEAFF
cdr3_nt: TGCGCCAGCAGCCAAGATGGACGACAGGGATTCACTGAAGCTTTCTTT

clone_size: -
d_call: -
j_call: TRBJ2-1
v_call: TRBV30
cdr3_length: 11
cdr3_aa: CAWSRGNEQFF
cdr3_nt: TGTGCCTGGAGTCGGGGCAATGAGCAGTTCTTC

clone_size: -
d_call: -
j_call: TRBJ1-5
v_call: TRBV5-1
cdr3_length: 16
cdr3_aa: CASSLTVGSPVGIQHF
cdr3_nt: TGCGCCAGCAGCTTGACGGTTGGGAGTCCGGTGGGGATCCAGCATTTT

clone_size: -
d_call: -
j_call: TRBJ2-7
v_call: TRBV3-1/TRBV3-2
cdr3_length: 15
cdr3_aa: CASSQGWGGRNEQYF
cdr3_nt: TGTGCCAGCAGCCAAGGGTGGGGGGGCCGGAACGAGCAGTACTTC

clone_size: -
d_call: -
j_call: TRBJ1-4
v_call: TRBV9
cdr3_length: 15
cdr3_aa: CASSATGLTNEKLFF
cdr3_nt: TGTGCCAGCAGCGCGACCGGGTTAACTAATGAAAAACTGTTTTTT

clone_size: -
d_call: -
j_call: TRBJ1-5
v_call: TRBV4-1
cdr3_length: 15
cdr3_aa: CASSQENRNNQPQHF
cdr3_nt: TGCGCCAGCAGCCAAGAGAACAGGAATAATCAGCCCCAGCATTTT

clone_size: -
d_call: TRBD1
j_call: TRBJ1-6
v_call: TRBV18
cdr3_length: 15
cdr3_aa: CASSQGQGTMSPLHF
cdr3_nt: TGTGCCAGCTCACAAGGACAGGGGACGATGTCACCCCTCCACTTT

clone_size: -
d_call: -
j_call: TRBJ2-5
v_call: TRBV7-6
cdr3_length: 15
cdr3_aa: CASSLATGTPQTQYF
cdr3_nt: TGTGCCAGCAGCTTAGCTACTGGGACACCCCAGACCCAGTACTTC

clone_size: -
d_call: TRBD1
j_call: TRBJ2-1
v_call: TRBV7-9
cdr3_length: 14
cdr3_aa: CASSPRTGRYEQFF
cdr3_nt: TGTGCCAGCAGCCCACGGACAGGGAGGTATGAGCAGTTCTTC

clone_size: -
d_call: TRBD1
j_call: TRBJ1-5
v_call: TRBV4-2
cdr3_length: 17
cdr3_aa: CASSQATTGGSNQPQHF
cdr3_nt: TGTGCCAGCAGCCAGGCAACAACAGGGGGGAGCAATCAGCCCCAGCATTTT

clone_size: -
d_call: -
j_call: TRBJ2-3
v_call: TRBV2
cdr3_length: 15
cdr3_aa: CASSVGTTNTDTQYF
cdr3_nt: TGTGCCAGCAGCGTTGGGACAACCAACACAGATACGCAGTATTTT

clone_size: -
d_call: TRBD1
j_call: TRBJ1-4
v_call: TRBV6-1
cdr3_length: 15
cdr3_aa: CASSEGHRGLEKLFF
cdr3_nt: TGTGCCAGCAGTGAGGGCCACAGGGGACTCGAAAAACTGTTTTTT

clone_size: -
d_call: TRBD1
j_call: TRBJ2-3
v_call: TRBV5-1
cdr3_length: 15
cdr3_aa: CASKRQGAQTDTQYF
cdr3_nt: TGCGCCAGCAAGCGACAGGGGGCTCAGACAGATACGCAGTATTTT

clone_size: -
d_call: -
j_call: TRBJ1-4
v_call: TRBV5-3
cdr3_length: 16
cdr3_aa: CARSSIRATTNEKLFF
cdr3_nt: TGTGCCAGAAGCTCAATTCGCGCAACAACTAATGAAAAACTGTTTTTT

clone_size: -
d_call: -
j_call: TRBJ1-6
v_call: TRBV27
cdr3_length: 13
cdr3_aa: CASSLSGDSPLHF
cdr3_nt: TGTGCCAGCAGTCTTTCAGGGGATTCACCCCTCCACTTT